Included here is one T cell receptor (beta chain) sequence, with context. Its target is not known. The PCR employed 60 Vbeta primers together with 13 Jbeta primers. Repertoires were generated with immunoSEQ multiplex PCR, while TCRdb's copy carries only in-frame clones and drops some. This table has 150,000 to 250,000 clones, 70% to 85% appearing once. The sample originates from a study of cytomegalovirus exposure and HLA in healthy donors. Study information: In terms of ancestry, the Caucasian-associated cluster contained roughly 80% of the roughly 400 genotyped donors. Study-wide points: DRB1 had the most TCR associations and HLA-C the fewest, a later analysis found, with rates varying by HLA locus. Researchers counted 150 to 200 TCR beta chains as cytomegalovirus-associated.

Trimming took 4 bases from V and 6 from J; bases not matched to a gene: 13. This CDR3 is built from 17 residues. CDR1 is SGHAT and CDR2 is FQNNGV in the germline V gene. Material: PBMCs. This receptor was identified in a young woman in good health and CMV-seropositive. The V and J genes are TRBV11-2 and TRBJ2-1; 9 bases are a match to TRBD2. As DNA, the CDR3 is TGTGCCAGCAGCTCCCGGGGAGGAGCGGGAGGTTTCAATGAGCAGTTCTTC. Protein product: CASSSRGGAGGFNEQFF.